This T cell receptor (beta chain) was captured by sequencing in a study of post-analysis software for immune sequencing data. Findings of the study overall: Patients carried a handful of TRBV segments more frequently than controls did, and TRBV5-6, TRBV5-1 and TRBV20-1 were among them. Normalized Chao1 diversity in multiple sclerosis patients fell significantly below that of controls.

About this clonotype: As yet, its antigen is unknown.

The TCR beta cDNA libraries carried unique molecular identifiers. TCRdb reprocessed the PCR reads with MiXCR, giving one entry per CDR3 protein. The sample has roughly 800,000 distinct CDR3 sequences; approximately 57% are singletons. Trimming took 5 bases from V and 7 from J; bases not matched to a gene: 9. Germline-derived CDR1 and CDR2 are SGHTA and FQGNSA. The CDR3 totals 15 residues. This clonotype was sampled from a girl between 10 and 17 years old with multiple sclerosis. The sample comprised blood. The chain links TRBV7-2 to TRBJ1-2, with 11 bases fitting TRBD1. Here the CDR3 DNA reads TGTGCCAGCAGCCCAAGGGACAGGGGGATTCGTGGCTACACCTTC. Translated: CASSPRDRGIRGYTF.